These 20 T cell receptor beta chains were all obtained from the same sample, sequenced in a study of post-analysis software for immune sequencing data. Study-level points and caveats: TRBV5-6, TRBV5-1 and TRBV20-1 belonged to a set of a handful of TRBV segments that were more frequent in patients than controls.

Unique molecular identifiers tagged the TCR beta cDNA libraries. TCRdb processed the PCR reads anew with MiXCR; each CDR3 protein has one entry. Here the sample spans a few hundred thousand distinct CDR3 sequences, roughly 38% being singletons. Their specific antigens are unknown. The sequenced sample was blood. These receptor sequences come from a girl aged 2 to 9 with multiple sclerosis.

This chain joins TRBV19 and TRBJ1-2; 10 bases match TRBD1. J lost 5 bases, V lost 6 bases, and 9 bases had no gene match. This CDR3 has 15 residues. The germline V gene encodes CDR1 LNHDA and CDR2 SQIVND (reference sequence). The CDR3 region is CASRDQEGQGYGYTF. The CDR3 region has the DNA TGTGCCAGTAGAGACCAAGAGGGACAGGGGTATGGCTACACCTTC.

This clonotype was found many times. V is TRBV28 and J is TRBJ1-4, with a tentative D call TRBD1 (5 bases). The germline V gene encodes CDR1 MDHEN and CDR2 SYDVKM. CDR3 length: 15 residues. Trimming stripped 4 bases from V and 7 bases from J, with 16 bases between. The CDR3 sequence: CASSSRDLRGEKLFF. Here the CDR3 DNA reads TGTGCCAGCAGTTCACGGGACCTGAGGGGTGAAAAACTGTTTTTT.

The V call is TRBV7-9, the J call TRBJ2-4; D is uncertain. The CDR3 loop spans 19 amino acids. Germline V gene lookup returns CDR1 SEHNR and CDR2 FQNEAQ (reference sequence). Trimming removed 1 base from V and 0 bases from J, with 19 bases in between. This CDR3 reads CASSLGVGLSFLAKNIQYF. DNA of the CDR3: TGTGCCAGCAGCTTAGGGGTAGGGCTTAGTTTTCTAGCCAAAAACATTCAGTACTTC. Using reference TRBV7-9 and TRBJ2-4 for the parts outside the CDR3, the full variable domain is DTGVSQNPRHKITKRGQNVTFRCDPISEHNRLYWYRQTLGQGPEFLTYFQNEAQLEKSRLLSDRFSAERPKGSFSTLEIQRTEQGDSAMYLCASSLGVGLSFLAKNIQYFGAGTRLSVL.

This chain uses TRBV11-3 with TRBJ2-3; either TRBD1 or TRBD2 may supply D (5 bases each). CDR3 length: 17 amino acids. The germline V gene has CDR1 SGHNT and CDR2 YENEEA. V was pared by 5 bases and J by 0 bases, with 18 bases between. The DNA of the CDR3 is TGTGCCAGCAGCATCACACCGGGACCCTATAGCACAGATACGCAGTATTTT. As protein: CASSITPGPYSTDTQYF. Full variable domain (outside the CDR3, taken from reference TRBV11-3 and TRBJ2-3): EAGVVQSPRYKIIEKKQPVAFWCNPISGHNTLYWYLQNLGQGPELLIRYENEEAVDDSQLPKDRFSAERLKGVDSTLKIQPAELGDSAVYLCASSITPGPYSTDTQYFGPGTRLTVL.

Only a few counts were recorded for this clonotype. The chain uses TRBV11-2 and TRBJ2-1, with 9 bases lining up with TRBD2. V dropped 5 bases and J dropped 6; count of bases not matched to a gene: 11. Germline-derived CDR1 and CDR2 are SGHAT and FQNNGV. This CDR3 spans 16 amino acids. This CDR3 reads CASSGGGLAGGNEQFF. The CDR3 nucleotides read TGTGCCAGCAGCGGGGGGGGACTAGCTGGGGGCAATGAGCAGTTCTTC.

V and J are TRBV12-3 or TRBV12-4 and TRBJ2-1; TRBD2 matches 9 bases. V shed 0 bases, J shed 6 bases, and the junction held 15 bases outside the gene matches. CDR3 length: 19 amino acids. The CDR3 sequence is CASSLAPRSLAGSRNEQFF. DNA for the CDR3: TGTGCCAGCAGTTTAGCCCCCCGGTCCCTAGCGGGATCCCGCAATGAGCAGTTCTTC.

The J gene is TRBJ2-7, the V gene TRBV11-2, with 9 positions matching TRBD1. The V and J ends lost 3 bases and 5 bases, in that order; junction bases with no gene match: 5. Germline V gene data show CDR1 as SGHAT and CDR2 as FQNNGV. The CDR3 contains 14 residues. The CDR3 region is CASSFVTGGDEQYF. The CDR3 coding sequence is TGTGCCAGCAGCTTTGTGACAGGGGGAGACGAGCAGTACTTC.

Only a few counts were recorded for this clonotype. This rearrangement joins TRBV28 to TRBJ1-5; D unclear. The V gene's germline CDR1 is MDHEN and CDR2 SYDVKM. V dropped 6 bases and J dropped 5 bases, with 14 bases sitting between them. The CDR3 loop spans 14 amino acids. The CDR3 bases are TGTGCCAGCAGCCCCAGCCCCGGGGATCAGCCCCAGCATTTT. Residues: CASSPSPGDQPQHF.

The genes are TRBV20-1 and TRBJ1-4, with 7 bases identical to TRBD1. CDR3 size: 14 residues. The junction had 5 bases not matched to a gene; V was cut back by 2 bases and J by 5 bases. Germline V gene sequence: CDR1 DFQATT, CDR2 SNEGSKA (reference sequence). In DNA form, the CDR3 reads TGCAGTGCTAGACCGGGACAGAACAATGAAAAACTGTTTTTT. Its translation: CSARPGQNNEKLFF.

The chain uses TRBV20-1 and TRBJ1-2; D not certain. V lost 3 bases to trimming and J lost 3 bases, with 17 bases between them. This CDR3 is built from 15 residues. Per germline, CDR1 DFQATT and CDR2 SNEGSKA (reference sequence). The CDR3 loop is CSASDRTARYYGYTF. The CDR3 bases are TGCAGTGCTAGCGACCGGACCGCCCGGTACTATGGCTACACCTTC.

This clonotype has more than one count but fewer than ten. The V gene is TRBV6-2 or TRBV6-3, the J gene TRBJ2-7; weak D call: TRBD1 (6 bases). The V end was cut by 2 bases, the J end by 2 bases, with 13 bases between. CDR1 is MNHEY and CDR2 is SVGEGT in the germline V gene. This CDR3 spans 15 amino acids. CDR3 DNA: TGTGCCAGCAGTTACCTGGGGGCGCAAACCTACGAGCAGTACTTC. Translating it yields CASSYLGAQTYEQYF.

V gene TRBV5-1 combines with J gene TRBJ2-5; unclear D gene. Germline V gives CDR1 SGHRS, CDR2 YFSETQ. This CDR3 comprises 13 residues. V was cut by 2 bases and J by 3 bases, with 8 bases left in between. The CDR3 reads CASSLQIEETQYF. The DNA of the CDR3 is TGCGCCAGCAGCTTACAGATTGAAGAGACCCAGTACTTC.

This clonotype was observed a few times. The chain carries TRBV6-6 and TRBJ1-1, with 7 bases lining up with TRBD1. V dropped 7 bases and J dropped 4; count of bases not matched to a gene: 6. The CDR3 runs 13 residues. Germline lookup yields CDR1 MNHNY and CDR2 SVGAGI (reference sequence). The CDR3 DNA reads as TGTGCCAGCACCGACAGGGTGTTCACTGAAGCTTTCTTT. Translated: CASTDRVFTEAFF.

The sample holds many counts of this clonotype. A read error may be the cause here, since a much bigger clone is one base away. The chain recombines TRBV20-1 with TRBJ2-7; 8 nucleotides match TRBD1. The V gene's germline CDR1 is DFQATT and CDR2 SNEGSKA (reference sequence). V lost 5 bases to trimming and J lost 3 bases; unmatched junction nucleotides: 6. CDR3 size: 13 residues. This CDR3 reads CSAPDRESYEQYF. In nucleotides, the CDR3 is TGCAGTGCTCCGGACAGGGAGAGCTACGAGCAGTACTTC.

J is TRBJ1-5 and V is TRBV28; D remains ambiguous. The V and J ends lost 5 bases and 1 base respectively, with 9 bases between them. Per the germline V gene, CDR1 is MDHEN and CDR2 is SYDVKM. This CDR3 spans 14 amino acids. For the CDR3, the DNA is TGTGCCAGCAGTCCCCATGGAAGCAATCAGCCCCAGCATTTT. Amino acids: CASSPHGSNQPQHF.

The chain has TRBV5-1 and TRBJ2-1; TRBD1 might be the D (5 bases). Germline CDR1 SGHRS, CDR2 YFSETQ. This CDR3 has 17 amino acids. V was cut by 0 bases and J by 6 bases, with 19 bases left in between. CDR3 DNA: TGCGCCAGCAGCTTGGCCGAGGCCAGGGAAGTTGGCAATGAGCAGTTCTTC. This sequence encodes CASSLAEAREVGNEQFF.

This clonotype was found many times. The rearrangement uses TRBV12-3 or TRBV12-4 and TRBJ2-7, with TRBD2 identical over 9 bases. The J segment lost 0 bases and the V segment lost 6 bases, leaving 12 bases of the junction unmatched. The CDR3 has 17 amino acids. This CDR3 reads CASRGSGGLRSSYEQYF. CDR3 in DNA: TGTGCCAGCAGGGGTAGCGGGGGCCTTCGAAGCTCCTACGAGCAGTACTTC.

This chain joins TRBV27 and TRBJ2-1; 9 positions agree with TRBD1. Trimming at V came to 5 bases and at J to 5 bases, leaving 10 bases not matched to a gene. Germline lookup yields CDR1 MNHEY and CDR2 SMNVEV (reference sequence). The CDR3 runs 16 residues. As DNA, the CDR3 is TGTGCCAGCAGTCTCCGGACAGGGGCGATTAACAATGAGCAGTTCTTC. It codes for CASSLRTGAINNEQFF.

This clonotype was seen more than once but under ten times. The rearrangement joins TRBV6-5 to TRBJ2-7; 9 bases are a match to TRBD2. CDR1 and CDR2 from the germline V gene are MNHEY and SVGAGI. This CDR3 spans 15 amino acids. V lost 5 bases to trimming and J lost 3 bases; unmatched junction nucleotides: 8. The CDR3 coding sequence is TGTGCCAGCAGTGCACCGGGACTAGCCAACTACGAGCAGTACTTC. It translates to CASSAPGLANYEQYF.

The genes are TRBV7-2 and TRBJ1-2; TRBD1 matches at 7 bases. Germline CDR1 reads SGHTA; CDR2 reads FQGNSA. With V trimmed by 1 base and J by 0 bases, 5 bases remained unmatched. CDR3 size: 16 residues. The DNA for the CDR3 is TGTGCCAGCAGCTTAGTGGGGACAGAAACTAACTATGGCTACACCTTC. It specifies CASSLVGTETNYGYTF.